The T cell receptor (beta chain) under discussion was sequenced for a study of patients and donors after allogeneic stem cell transplantation. MiXCR, applied by TCRdb to the RT-PCR reads, yields one record per CDR3 protein. In the table there are over 350,000 distinct CDR3 sequences, approximately 16% of which are singletons. The J segment lost 5 bases and the V segment lost 5 bases, leaving 5 bases of the junction unmatched. Germline V gene data show CDR1 as MNHNS and CDR2 as SASEGT. The CDR3 is made up of 16 amino acids. Material for sequencing was blood, either unsorted or a sorted T cell fraction (not recorded which). The gene calls are TRBV6-1 and TRBJ2-1; 14 bases are shared with TRBD2. The origin of this receptor is a human donor who was either an allogeneic HSCT recipient or a stem cell or donor lymphocyte infusion donor (not recorded which). It is not recorded whose cells these are; they may come from a transplant donor. This chain's CDR3 is CASSKTSGRVHNEQFF. In DNA, the CDR3 is TGTGCCAGCAGTAAGACTAGCGGGAGGGTTCACAATGAGCAGTTCTTC.